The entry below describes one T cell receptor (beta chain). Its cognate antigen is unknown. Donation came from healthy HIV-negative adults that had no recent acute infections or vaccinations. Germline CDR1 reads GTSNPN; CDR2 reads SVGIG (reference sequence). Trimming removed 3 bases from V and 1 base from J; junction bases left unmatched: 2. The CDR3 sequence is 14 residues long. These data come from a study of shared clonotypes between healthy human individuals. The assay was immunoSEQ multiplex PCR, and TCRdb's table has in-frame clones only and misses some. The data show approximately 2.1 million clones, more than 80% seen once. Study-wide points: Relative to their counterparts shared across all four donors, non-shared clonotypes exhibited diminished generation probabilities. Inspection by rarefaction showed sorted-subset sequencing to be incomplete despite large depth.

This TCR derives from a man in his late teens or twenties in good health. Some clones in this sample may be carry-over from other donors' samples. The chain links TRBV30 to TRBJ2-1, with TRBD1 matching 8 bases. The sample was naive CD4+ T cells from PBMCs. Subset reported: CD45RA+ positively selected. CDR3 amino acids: CAWSWDRSYNEQFF. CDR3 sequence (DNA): TGTGCCTGGAGCTGGGACAGGTCCTACAATGAGCAGTTCTTC.